The 14 T cell receptor beta chains listed next were all sequenced from one sample in a study of a mutant IDH1 vaccine in newly diagnosed glioma. Their cognate antigens are unknown. Profiled with immunoSEQ multiplex PCR; TCRdb holds only in-frame clones, not every one. This table holds more than 25,000 clones, about 90% found once. Time point meaning: week 5, during vaccination. Doses comprised 300 ug of mutant IDH1 20-mer peptide each, plus topical imiquimod. Material: peripheral blood mononuclear cells (PBMCs), obtained from a glioma patient whose treatment included an IDH1 peptide vaccine. The receptors originated from a middle-aged woman with glioma. Some clones in this sample may be carry-over from other donors' samples.

The chain uses TRBV6-1 and TRBJ2-5, with TRBD2 matching 7 bases. This CDR3 has 15 amino acids. J lost 3 bases, V lost 4 bases, and 8 bases had no gene match. Germline CDR1 and CDR2: MNHNS and SASEGT. The CDR3, as DNA: TGTGCCAGCAGTGTCTCCGGCCGGGGGGAAGAGACCCAGTACTTC. Amino acid sequence: CASSVSGRGEETQYF.

The rearrangement links TRBV9 to TRBJ2-7; possibly TRBD2 for D (6 bases). The V and J ends lost 2 bases and 2 bases respectively, with 14 bases between them. CDR3 size: 15 residues. Germline CDR1 reads SGDLS; CDR2 reads YYNGEE. The CDR3 is CASSVSWGDAYEQYF. The CDR3 DNA reads as TGTGCCAGCAGCGTCTCCTGGGGGGACGCCTACGAGCAGTACTTC.

The gene calls are TRBV7-9 and TRBJ2-3; TRBD2 might be the D (6 bases). The V gene lost 2 bases and the J gene lost 4 bases, with 10 bases spanning the gap. CDR3 length: 14 residues. The germline gives CDR1 SEHNR, CDR2 FQNEAQ (reference sequence). The CDR3 sequence: CASSLIREPDTQYF. Written as DNA, the CDR3 is TGTGCCAGCAGCTTAATACGGGAGCCAGATACGCAGTATTTT. The full variable domain, in which reference TRBV7-9 and TRBJ2-3 provide the parts outside the CDR3, is DTGVSQNPRHKITKRGQNVTFRCDPISEHNRLYWYRQTLGQGPEFLTYFQNEAQLEKSRLLSDRFSAERPKGSFSTLEIQRTEQGDSAMYLCASSLIREPDTQYFGPGTRLTVL.

This clone was detected only a few times. The chain employs TRBV4-2 and TRBJ1-2; D unclear. The CDR3 covers 15 residues. Between the trimmed V and J ends, which lost 2 bases and 3 bases, there was a span of 13 bases. Germline V gives CDR1 LGHNA, CDR2 YNFKEQ. The DNA for the CDR3 is TGTGCCAGCAGCCAACCTTCGTTCGGTGACTATGGCTACACCTTC. It translates to CASSQPSFGDYGYTF.

V gene TRBV29-1 combines with J gene TRBJ2-1; D gene ambiguous. Trimming left V 2 bases short and J 2 bases short, with 13 bases between. The germline gives CDR1 SQVTM, CDR2 ANQGSEA. The CDR3 is 15 amino acids. The CDR3 bases are TGCAGCGTTGAAAGGTGGCAGAGTACCTACAATGAGCAGTTCTTC. It codes for CSVERWQSTYNEQFF.

The chain recombines TRBV28 with TRBJ2-4; D is uncertain. CDR3 length: 14 residues. Germline V CDR1 and CDR2: MDHEN, SYDVKM. V dropped 8 bases and J dropped 0 bases, with 11 bases sitting between them. The CDR3 DNA is TGTGCCAGCCGAAGTTACCTAGCCAAAAACATTCAGTACTTC. Its protein product is CASRSYLAKNIQYF.

The chain carries TRBV19 and TRBJ2-2; 9 bases line up with TRBD1. The germline V gene has CDR1 LNHDA and CDR2 SQIVND (reference sequence). The CDR3 runs to 14 residues. The V and J ends lost 6 bases and 7 bases, in that order; junction bases with no gene match: 6. For the CDR3, the DNA is TGTGCCAGTAGGACAGGGGGGGTAAGCGGGGAGCTGTTTTTT. Translation: CASRTGGVSGELFF.

The V gene is TRBV21-1, the J gene TRBJ2-2. TRBV21-1 counts as a pseudogene. This CDR3 contains 15 residues. The DNA for the CDR3 is TGTGCCAGCAGCAAAGGGAGGGGGGTAACCGGGGAGCTGTTTTTT. This translates into CASSKGRGVTGELFF.

The chain employs TRBV4-3 and TRBJ2-7; D is ambiguous. The CDR3 has 14 residues. The V gene's germline CDR1 is LGHNA and CDR2 YSLEER. V shed 1 base and J shed 3 bases, with 10 bases lying between them. The CDR3 protein is CASSQGPGYYEQYF. In DNA form, the CDR3 reads TGCGCCAGCAGCCAAGGGCCCGGGTACTACGAGCAGTACTTC.

CDR3 nucleotide sequence: TGTGCCAGCAGCTTGTTTGGTCCGAGGTACGAGCAGTACTTC. It is translated as CASSLFGPRYEQYF. The genes are TRBV5-6 and TRBJ2-7, with D unresolved. V lost 1 base and J lost 4, with 12 bases in between. Germline V lookup: CDR1 SGHDT, CDR2 YYEEEE. CDR3 size: 14 residues.

The chain joins TRBV5-1 to TRBJ2-7; D might be TRBD1 or TRBD2, each matching 6 bases. Germline values: CDR1 SGHRS, CDR2 YFSETQ. V was pared by 5 bases and J by 7 bases, with 22 bases between. This CDR3 contains 15 residues. CDR3 loop: CASREGAEGGGEQYF. In DNA form, the CDR3 reads TGCGCCAGCAGAGAAGGAGCCGAGGGGGGTGGGGAGCAGTACTTC.

This clone was picked up one time. The V and J genes are TRBV11-3 and TRBJ2-1; perhaps TRBD2 as D (5 bases). Germline values: CDR1 SGHNT, CDR2 YENEEA. This CDR3 is built from 15 residues. Deletions cut 2 bases from V and 3 bases from J, with 11 bases between. The chain's CDR3 is CASSLRTAGYNEQFF. CDR3 nucleotide sequence: TGTGCCAGCAGCTTAAGGACCGCGGGCTACAATGAGCAGTTCTTC.

V is TRBV9 and J is TRBJ2-3; a weak D match, TRBD1 (6 bases). Per germline, CDR1 SGDLS and CDR2 YYNGEE. The V end lost 0 bases, the J end lost 4 bases, and 12 bases lay between the germline ends. This CDR3 is 15 amino acids long. The chain's CDR3 is CASSVENRVADTQYF. As DNA, the CDR3 is TGTGCCAGCAGCGTAGAAAACAGGGTTGCAGATACGCAGTATTTT.

V is TRBV25-1 and J is TRBJ2-1, with TRBD2 matching 7 bases. Germline assignment: CDR1 MGHDK and CDR2 SYGVNS. The CDR3 is 16 amino acids. The J segment lost 1 base and the V segment lost 4 bases, leaving 7 bases of the junction unmatched. CDR3 nucleotide sequence: TGTGCCAGCAGTGGCATGTGGGGGGGTTCCTACAATGAGCAGTTCTTC. It codes for CASSGMWGGSYNEQFF.